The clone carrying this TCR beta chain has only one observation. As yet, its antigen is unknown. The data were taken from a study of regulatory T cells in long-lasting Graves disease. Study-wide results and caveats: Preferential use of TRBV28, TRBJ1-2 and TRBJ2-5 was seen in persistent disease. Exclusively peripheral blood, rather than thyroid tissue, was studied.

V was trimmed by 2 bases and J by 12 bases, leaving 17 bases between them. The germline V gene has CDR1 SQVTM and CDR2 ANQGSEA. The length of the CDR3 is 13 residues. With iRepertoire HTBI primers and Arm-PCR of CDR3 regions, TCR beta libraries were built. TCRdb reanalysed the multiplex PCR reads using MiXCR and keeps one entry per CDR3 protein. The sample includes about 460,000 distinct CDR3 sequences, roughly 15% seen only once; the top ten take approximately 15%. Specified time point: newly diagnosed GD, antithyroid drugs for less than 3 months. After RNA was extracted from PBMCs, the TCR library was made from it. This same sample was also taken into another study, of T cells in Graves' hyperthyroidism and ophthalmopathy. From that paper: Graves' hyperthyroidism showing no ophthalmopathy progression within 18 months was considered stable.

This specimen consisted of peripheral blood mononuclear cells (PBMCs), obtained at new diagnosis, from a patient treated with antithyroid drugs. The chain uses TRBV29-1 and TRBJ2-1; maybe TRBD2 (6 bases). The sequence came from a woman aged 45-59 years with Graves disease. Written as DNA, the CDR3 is TGCAGCGTTGAAACTAACGGGAGCACGACGCAGTTCTTC. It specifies CSVETNGSTTQFF.